In its sample, the clone carrying this T cell receptor (beta chain) was seen a few times. Its antigen is undetermined. Reverse transcription of all isolated RNA meant that expressed TCRB transcripts were sequenced. Using immunoSEQ multiplex PCR, the repertoire was profiled, and TCRdb retains in-frame clones only, with some absent. The sample consists of a few hundred thousand clones, under 13% of them appearing once. The data belong to a study of beta chain features in type 1 diabetes. Whole-study findings and limits: Researchers report that Type 1 diabetes patients had moderately but significantly shorter TCRB CDR3s across all four CD4+ subsets. The similarity of naive, central memory and Treg TCRB repertoires appeared greater among patients than among healthy donors.

Input material: naive CD4+ T cells from blood. The origin of this receptor is a man younger than 40 with type 1 diabetes.

This CDR3 is CASSGRQAYGYTF. The CDR3 nucleotides read TGTGCCAGCAGCGGGCGACAGGCCTATGGCTACACCTTC. V gene TRBV9 combines with J gene TRBJ1-2; perhaps TRBD1 as D (6 bases). This CDR3 is 13 amino acids long. Germline V gene sequence: CDR1 SGDLS, CDR2 YYNGEE. The V gene lost 3 bases and the J gene lost 4 bases, with 10 bases spanning the gap.